The 20 T cell receptor beta chains below were found in one sample sequenced in a study of patients and donors after allogeneic stem cell transplantation. MiXCR, applied by TCRdb to the RT-PCR reads, yields one record per CDR3 protein. The sample yields about 88,000 distinct CDR3 sequences, roughly 43% seen once. The sample taken for sequencing was blood, either unsorted or a sorted T cell fraction (not recorded which). These receptors were obtained from a human donor who was either an allogeneic HSCT recipient or a stem cell or donor lymphocyte infusion donor (not recorded which). It is not recorded whose cells these are; they may come from a transplant donor.

V and J are TRBV20-1 and TRBJ1-2; TRBD1 aligns across 8 bases. The ends lost 6 bases at V and 1 base at J; junction bases unmatched: 16. This CDR3 spans 17 amino acids. Germline V lookup: CDR1 DFQATT, CDR2 SNEGSKA (reference sequence). CDR3 amino acids: CSASRDRQIRDNYGYTF. The CDR3 DNA is TGCAGTGCAAGCCGGGACAGGCAAATCAGGGATAACTATGGCTACACCTTC.

J is TRBJ2-1 and V is TRBV3-1, with D tentatively TRBD1 (6 bases). The V gene lost 6 bases and the J gene lost 9 bases, with 24 bases spanning the gap. Looked up from germline, CDR1 is LGHDT and CDR2 is YNNKEL (reference sequence). The CDR3 length is 16 residues. The CDR3 nucleotides read TGTGCCAGCAGACCCAGTTTTCAGGGACACCTACCTGAGCAGTTCTTC. The encoded protein is CASRPSFQGHLPEQFF.

The gene calls are TRBV12-3 or TRBV12-4 and TRBJ2-3; D is ambiguous. CDR3 size: 13 residues. V was clipped by 2 bases and J by 5 bases, with 8 bases between them. The CDR3 DNA reads as TGTGCCAGCAGTTTACAGGACGGAGATACGCAGTATTTT. Translation: CASSLQDGDTQYF.

The rearrangement joins TRBV4-3 to TRBJ1-1, with D perhaps matching TRBD1 (5 bases). CDR1 is LGHNA and CDR2 is YSLEER in the germline V gene. Trimming pared 4 bases from V and 4 bases from J, leaving 13 bases between. The CDR3 is 14 residues long. The DNA of the CDR3 is TGCGCCAGCAGCCCCCGCAGGGCGGGCACTGAAGCTTTCTTT. Amino acid sequence: CASSPRRAGTEAFF.

The chain uses TRBV10-3 and TRBJ2-7; no clear D. Per the germline V gene, CDR1 is ENHRY and CDR2 is SYGVKD. This CDR3 is built from 13 residues. V was clipped by 3 bases and J by 3 bases, with 9 bases between them. In nucleotides, the CDR3 is TGTGCCATCAGTGATCCGGGTATCTACGAGCAGTACTTC. It is translated as CAISDPGIYEQYF.

This clonotype showed up just a few times. The gene calls are TRBV9 and TRBJ1-2, with 10 positions matching TRBD1. The CDR3 runs to 14 residues. J was trimmed by 8 bases and V by 4 bases; bases with no gene match: 8. Germline V lookup: CDR1 SGDLS, CDR2 YYNGEE. CDR3 bases: TGTGCCAGCAGCTTCAGACAGGGGGCTTTGGGCTACACCTTC. Residues: CASSFRQGALGYTF.

The chain combines TRBV20-1 with TRBJ2-3; 8 nucleotides line up with TRBD1. The CDR3 has 14 residues. Germline V gene sequence: CDR1 DFQATT, CDR2 SNEGSKA (reference sequence). Trimming took 6 bases from V and 6 from J; bases not matched to a gene: 11. In nucleotides, the CDR3 is TGCAGTGCCCTAGTCGGACAGGGTCCCGATACGCAGTATTTT. It yields the protein CSALVGQGPDTQYF.

This clonotype was counted between two and nine times. V and J are TRBV6-5 and TRBJ2-1, with D possibly being TRBD1 (6 bases). The V end was cut by 0 bases, the J end by 7 bases, with 10 bases between. Germline CDR1 and CDR2: MNHEY and SVGAGI. The CDR3 length is 14 residues. The CDR3 sequence: CASSYSNTGNEQFF. In DNA, the CDR3 is TGTGCCAGCAGTTACTCTAACACAGGGAATGAGCAGTTCTTC.

This clonotype was counted between two and nine times. The chain carries TRBV10-3 and TRBJ1-2, with 7 bases that match TRBD1. The J segment lost 4 bases and the V segment lost 7 bases, leaving 3 bases of the junction unmatched. Per the germline V gene, CDR1 is ENHRY and CDR2 is SYGVKD. The CDR3 extends over 12 amino acids. In nucleotides, the CDR3 is TGTGCCATCAACCGACAGGGCTATGGCTACACCTTC. This translates into CAINRQGYGYTF.

V and J are TRBV7-2 and TRBJ1-6; the D gene is possibly TRBD1 (5 bases). V was trimmed by 2 bases and J by 12 bases, leaving 11 bases between them. Per germline, CDR1 SGHTA and CDR2 FQGNSA. The CDR3 length is 13 residues. The CDR3, as DNA: TGTGCCAGCAGCTTAACGGGACTCAAACCCCTCCACTTT. It specifies CASSLTGLKPLHF.

This clonotype was recorded a few times. The CDR3 here is CASTFASGRATNEKLFF. In nucleotides, the CDR3 is TGTGCCAGCACCTTCGCCTCCGGGAGGGCAACTAATGAAAAACTGTTTTTT. The chain recombines TRBV7-9 with TRBJ1-4; D unclear. Germline V CDR1 and CDR2: SEHNR, FQNEAQ (reference sequence). V gave up 7 bases and J gave up 0 bases, with 18 bases separating them. The CDR3 has 17 amino acids.

This clonotype was counted only a few times. The chain carries TRBV29-1 and TRBJ1-5, with a weak D call TRBD1 (5 bases). The CDR3 has 13 amino acids. Germline V gene lookup returns CDR1 SQVTM and CDR2 ANQGSEA. V lost 7 bases and J lost 1, with 11 bases in between. The CDR3 DNA reads as TGCAGCGCCAGGGTTGGGAGCAATCAGCCCCAGCATTTT. Protein product: CSARVGSNQPQHF.

The sample holds a few counts of this clonotype. The J gene is TRBJ1-6, the V gene TRBV9; no clear D. Germline CDR1 SGDLS, CDR2 YYNGEE. With 3 bases removed from V and 8 bases from J, the gap between germline ends came to 9 bases. The CDR3 has 13 amino acids. The CDR3 is CASSASPDSPLHF. The CDR3 DNA reads TGTGCCAGCAGCGCCTCTCCGGATTCACCCCTCCACTTT.

This chain links TRBV12-3 or TRBV12-4 with TRBJ1-6; TRBD1 matches at 7 bases. The CDR3 extends over 14 amino acids. V shed 6 bases, J shed 10 bases, and the junction held 9 bases outside the gene matches. The CDR3 protein is CASSQGQSRSPLHF. DNA of the CDR3: TGTGCCAGCAGCCAGGGACAGTCAAGATCACCCCTCCACTTT.

This chain links TRBV11-2 with TRBJ1-2; D gene uncertain. Germline CDR1 is SGHAT and CDR2 is FQNNGV. The CDR3 spans 14 residues. V lost 1 base to trimming and J lost 1 base, with 7 bases between them. In nucleotides, the CDR3 is TGTGCCAGCAGCTTAGCCCTGGATAACTATGGCTACACCTTC. It encodes CASSLALDNYGYTF.

The chain employs TRBV7-9 and TRBJ1-3; D possibly corresponds to TRBD1 (5 bases). The CDR3 is 16 amino acids. Trimming took 1 base from V and 2 from J, leaving 12 bases between them. Germline V CDR1 and CDR2: SEHNR, FQNEAQ (reference sequence). As DNA, the CDR3 is TGTGCCAGCAGCTTAGATGGGACTACTACTGGAAACACCATATATTTT. It codes for CASSLDGTTTGNTIYF.

J is TRBJ1-1 and V is TRBV5-1; D gene unclear. This CDR3 has 14 residues. V lost 7 bases and J 1 base, leaving 14 bases between the germline ends. CDR1 is SGHRS and CDR2 is YFSETQ in the germline V gene. In DNA, the CDR3 is TGCGCCAGCCTAGAAGGGCAATGGAACACTGAAGCTTTCTTT. Encoded protein: CASLEGQWNTEAFF.

There are a few counts of this clonotype. The rearrangement uses TRBV20-1 and TRBJ1-1, with TRBD1 as a possible D gene (5 bases). Germline lookup yields CDR1 DFQATT and CDR2 SNEGSKA (reference sequence). The CDR3 extends over 11 amino acids. Trimming pared 0 bases from V and 11 bases from J, leaving 10 bases between. CDR3 in amino acids: CSARDRVSAFF. The CDR3 nucleotides read TGCAGTGCTAGAGACAGGGTTAGCGCTTTCTTT.

The chain uses TRBV28 and TRBJ1-1; possible D gene TRBD1, 5 bases. The CDR3 contains 13 residues. Germline-derived CDR1 and CDR2 are MDHEN and SYDVKM. The V end was cut by 2 bases, the J end by 4 bases, with 8 bases between. CDR3 in DNA: TGTGCCAGCAGTTTAGCAGGGTTCACTGAAGCTTTCTTT. Its translation is CASSLAGFTEAFF.

The chain is built from TRBV6-8 and TRBJ1-1, with D maybe TRBD1 (6 bases). The germline V gene has CDR1 MNHGY and CDR2 SAAAGT. V was shortened by 7 bases and J by 1 base, with 19 bases between the two germline ends. The CDR3 has 16 residues. The CDR3 DNA reads as TGTGCCAGCACAGCCCACAGGGAGGAGAAGAACACTGAAGCTTTCTTT. This translates into CASTAHREEKNTEAFF.